Below, 21 T cell receptor beta chains from the same sample are listed, as sequenced in a study of cytomegalovirus exposure and HLA in healthy donors. PCR involved 60 Vbeta and 13 Jbeta primers. Assay: immunoSEQ multiplex PCR; the TCRdb copy retains only in-frame clones and omits some. The table includes about 86,000 clones, around 71% detected once. Sequencing was performed on PBMCs. The receptors come from a man aged 60-69 years in good health and CMV-seronegative.

This clone was recorded once. This rearrangement joins TRBV4-3 to TRBJ1-4, with D possibly being TRBD1 (5 bases). This CDR3 is 15 amino acids long. V shed 1 base and J shed 8 bases, with 14 bases lying between them. CDR1 LGHNA and CDR2 YSLEER come from the germline V gene. CDR3 nucleotides: TGCGCCAGCAGCCAAGGGGCGGGGACGTACGAAAAACTGTTTTTT. Encoded protein: CASSQGAGTYEKLFF.

The rearrangement links TRBV29-1 to TRBJ1-2, with D maybe TRBD1 (6 bases). Between the trimmed V and J ends, which lost 4 bases and 4 bases, there was a span of 16 bases. Germline V gives CDR1 SQVTM, CDR2 ANQGSEA. CDR3 length: 14 amino acids. Written as DNA, the CDR3 is TGCAGCGTTGGGGGGGGCATAACCCGCTATGGCTACACCTTC. This translates into CSVGGGITRYGYTF.

The chain carries TRBV7-6 and TRBJ2-3, with 9 bases aligning to TRBD2. Germline CDR1 and CDR2: SGHVS and FNYEAQ. Unmatched junction bases numbered 6, after V lost 5 bases and J lost 0 bases. CDR3 size: 16 residues. CDR3 sequence reads: CASSPIAGASTDTQYF. The CDR3 nucleotides are TGTGCCAGCAGCCCGATAGCGGGGGCGAGCACAGATACGCAGTATTTT.

The J gene is TRBJ2-2, the V gene TRBV9, with 9 bases matching TRBD1. The germline gives CDR1 SGDLS, CDR2 YYNGEE. The CDR3 sequence is 16 residues long. Germline trimming cut 3 bases from V and 0 bases from J; bases unmatched to any gene: 3. CDR3: CASSATGGTNTGELFF. CDR3 in DNA: TGTGCCAGCAGCGCCACAGGGGGCACGAACACCGGGGAGCTGTTTTTT.

V gene TRBV10-3 combines with J gene TRBJ2-7; 8 bases match TRBD2. This CDR3 has 15 residues. Germline CDR1 ENHRY, CDR2 SYGVKD. V lost 0 bases, J lost 1 base, and 2 bases stayed unmatched. CDR3 loop: CAISESGTRSYEQYF. DNA for the CDR3: TGTGCCATCAGTGAGTCTGGGACTAGGTCCTACGAGCAGTACTTC.

V is TRBV10-2 and J is TRBJ2-1; 10 positions match TRBD2. Germline V gives CDR1 WSHSY, CDR2 SAAADI. With 4 bases clipped from V and 10 bases from J, the junction kept 10 bases outside the gene matches. The CDR3 has 15 amino acids. The CDR3 spells CASSVVPSGGSEQFF. In DNA form, the CDR3 reads TGCGCCAGCAGTGTGGTTCCTAGCGGGGGATCCGAGCAGTTCTTC.

The genes are TRBV11-3 and TRBJ2-7; possibly TRBD2 for D (7 bases). In germline, CDR1 is SGHNT, CDR2 YENEEA. This CDR3 has 13 residues. Trimming shortened V by 2 bases and J by 6 bases, and 11 bases separated the two germline ends. The CDR3 reads CASSLRGGGEQYF. CDR3 sequence (DNA): TGTGCCAGCAGCTTAAGGGGGGGCGGCGAGCAGTACTTC. Based on the CDR3 plus reference TRBV11-3 and TRBJ2-7, the full variable domain is EAGVVQSPRYKIIEKKQPVAFWCNPISGHNTLYWYLQNLGQGPELLIRYENEEAVDDSQLPKDRFSAERLKGVDSTLKIQPAELGDSAVYLCASSLRGGGEQYFGPGTRLTVT.

The V gene is TRBV19, the J gene TRBJ2-6, with a weak D call TRBD2 (6 bases). The CDR3 is made up of 15 amino acids. CDR1 and CDR2 from the germline V gene are LNHDA and SQIVND (reference sequence). V lost 5 bases, J lost 0 bases, and 8 bases lay in between. In DNA form, the CDR3 reads TGTGCCAGTAGTGTGACTAGCTCTGGGGCCAACGTCCTGACTTTC. Protein sequence: CASSVTSSGANVLTF.

This clone was counted once. This rearrangement joins TRBV13 to TRBJ2-2; TRBD2 is a possible D gene (5 bases). V lost 1 base and J lost 5, with 8 bases in between. The germline V gene encodes CDR1 PRHDT and CDR2 FYEKMQ (reference sequence). The CDR3 loop spans 14 amino acids. The CDR3 sequence is CASSLATGTGELFF. CDR3 in DNA: TGTGCCAGCAGCTTAGCAACGGGAACCGGGGAGCTGTTTTTT.

The sample holds a few counts of this clone. The gene calls are TRBV28 and TRBJ2-2, with TRBD2 identical over 9 bases. Trimming removed 5 bases from V and 6 bases from J; junction bases left unmatched: 10. Germline CDR1 MDHEN, CDR2 SYDVKM. The CDR3 runs 16 residues. In nucleotides, the CDR3 is TGTGCCAGCAGTACTATAGCGGGAGTAGATTCCGGGGAGCTGTTTTTT. Translated, it gives CASSTIAGVDSGELFF.

The chain joins TRBV28 to TRBJ2-3; 10 bases fit TRBD2. The CDR3 is 16 amino acids. From germline, CDR1 is MDHEN and CDR2 SYDVKM. V lost 3 bases, J lost 6 bases, and 9 bases stayed unmatched. Here the CDR3 reads CASSFPGLAGADTQYF. CDR3 DNA: TGTGCCAGCAGTTTCCCCGGGCTAGCGGGAGCCGATACGCAGTATTTT.

The J gene is TRBJ1-2, the V gene TRBV30; D might be TRBD1 (6 bases). Trimming pared 2 bases from V and 2 bases from J, leaving 18 bases between. This CDR3 comprises 16 residues. Germline assignment: CDR1 GTSNPN and CDR2 SVGIG (reference sequence). Here the CDR3 reads CAWSTLRGGENYGYTF. The CDR3 DNA reads as TGTGCCTGGAGTACTCTAAGGGGGGGTGAGAACTATGGCTACACCTTC.

The chain employs TRBV9 and TRBJ2-3; TRBD1 agrees at 8 bases. Looked up from germline, CDR1 is SGDLS and CDR2 is YYNGEE. This CDR3 is 15 amino acids long. V gave up 0 bases and J gave up 6 bases; unmatched junction bases: 6. The DNA of the CDR3 is TGTGCCAGCAGCGTAGATAACAGGGGGTCGGATACGCAGTATTTT. This sequence encodes CASSVDNRGSDTQYF. Drawing the rest from reference TRBV9 and TRBJ2-3, the complete variable domain is DSGVTQTPKHLITATGQRVTLRCSPRSGDLSVYWYQQSLDQGLQFLIQYYNGEERAKGNILERFSAQQFPDLHSELNLSSLELGDSALYFCASSVDNRGSDTQYFGPGTRLTVL.

The chain couples TRBV19 to TRBJ2-2; D is ambiguous. The V gene's germline CDR1 is LNHDA and CDR2 SQIVND (reference sequence). The CDR3 totals 17 residues. V lost 2 bases and J lost 2, with 15 bases in between. This CDR3 reads CASSINARASNTGELFF. CDR3 DNA sequence: TGTGCCAGTAGTATAAATGCGCGAGCATCCAACACCGGGGAGCTGTTTTTT.

The chain is built from TRBV27 and TRBJ1-5; D not certain. Germline V gene sequence: CDR1 MNHEY, CDR2 SMNVEV (reference sequence). Trimming removed 6 bases at V and 3 bases at J, with 9 bases between. The CDR3 is 13 residues long. The CDR3 here is CASRFTYNQPQHF. CDR3 in DNA: TGTGCCAGCAGGTTTACTTACAATCAGCCCCAGCATTTT.

A few counts support this clone. This chain connects TRBV5-4 to TRBJ2-5; 7 bases line up with TRBD1. This CDR3 spans 13 amino acids. Unmatched junction bases numbered 3, after V lost 4 bases and J lost 3 bases. Looked up from germline, CDR1 is SGHNT and CDR2 is YYREEE (reference sequence). The CDR3 is CASSPDREETQYF. DNA of the CDR3: TGTGCCAGCAGCCCCGACAGGGAAGAGACCCAGTACTTC.

This clone was detected a few times. The chain carries TRBV29-1 and TRBJ1-1; D ambiguous. The germline V gene encodes CDR1 SQVTM and CDR2 ANQGSEA. This CDR3 has 12 amino acids. V lost 0 bases, J lost 4 bases, and 6 bases lay in between. CDR3 loop: CSVEERPTEAFF. CDR3 nucleotides: TGCAGCGTTGAAGAGAGGCCCACTGAAGCTTTCTTT.

The chain employs TRBV12-5 and TRBJ1-5; TRBD1 agrees at 10 bases. Trimming took 0 bases from V and 10 from J; bases not matched to a gene: 9. Looked up from germline, CDR1 is LGHNT and CDR2 is FRNRAP. The CDR3 loop spans 16 amino acids. CDR3 DNA sequence: TGTGCTAGTGGTTTGGTACCGGGGACAGGGGCCTATCCCCAGCATTTT. Translation gives CASGLVPGTGAYPQHF. Supplemented by reference TRBV12-5 and TRBJ1-5, the full variable domain reads DARVTQTPRHKVTEMGQEVTMRCQPILGHNTVFWYRQTMMQGLELLAYFRNRAPLDDSGMPKDRFSAEMPDATLATLKIQPSEPRDSAVYFCASGLVPGTGAYPQHFGDGTRLSIL.

The chain links TRBV7-6 to TRBJ2-7, with D hard to call. V lost 5 bases, J lost 0 bases, and 8 bases lay in between. The length of the CDR3 is 13 residues. CDR1 SGHVS and CDR2 FNYEAQ come from the germline V gene. CDR3 coding DNA: TGTGCCAGCAGCCCCGATAGCTCCTACGAGCAGTACTTC. Translating it yields CASSPDSSYEQYF. The variable domain in full, completed from reference TRBV7-6 and TRBJ2-7, reads GAGVSQSPRYKVTKRGQDVALRCDPISGHVSLYWYRQALGQGPEFLTYFNYEAQQDKSGLPNDRFSAERPEGSISTLTIQRTEQRDSAMYRCASSPDSSYEQYFGPGTRLTVT.

The gene calls are TRBV6-1 and TRBJ2-3, with D perhaps TRBD1 (5 bases). This CDR3 region has 15 residues. V was cut by 5 bases and J by 4 bases, with 16 bases left in between. Germline loops: CDR1 MNHNS, CDR2 SASEGT. In DNA, the CDR3 is TGTGCCAGCAGTCGACCACAGGACCTCGCAGATACGCAGTATTTT. Its translation: CASSRPQDLADTQYF.

V and J are TRBV28 and TRBJ2-7, with 13 bases identical to TRBD2. Germline V gene sequence: CDR1 MDHEN, CDR2 SYDVKM. There are 18 residues in the CDR3. V was pared by 2 bases and J by 0 bases, with 7 bases of the junction left unmatched. The DNA of the CDR3 is TGTGCCAGCAGTTTAGGGGGACTAGCGGGGCGCCCCTCCTACGAGCAGTACTTC. Protein: CASSLGGLAGRPSYEQYF.